This entry lists 15 T cell receptor beta chains sequenced from one sample in a study of glioma-infiltrating T cells. Using RNA template, CDR3s of TCR alpha and beta were amplified with iRepertoire arm-PCR. One entry per CDR3 protein, called by TCRdb with MiXCR from the multiplex PCR reads. Found here are 300,000 to 400,000 distinct CDR3 sequences, roughly two fifths of them singletons; the top ten hold around 11%. The source material was glioma tissue, nonneoplastic brain tissue, or PBMCs (not recorded which). The receptors derive from a human donor with low-grade glioma or glioblastoma, undergoing nonglioma brain surgery, or in good health (not recorded which).

This clonotype has a handful of counts. The rearrangement links TRBV24-1 to TRBJ1-1; D gene unclear. Germline CDR1 is KGHDR and CDR2 is SFDVKD. V lost 5 bases to trimming and J lost 1 base, with 7 bases between them. The CDR3 consists of 13 residues. DNA for the CDR3: TGTGCCACCAGTGGGCCGGAGAACACTGAAGCTTTCTTT. Amino acid sequence: CATSGPENTEAFF.

The table lists this clonotype with a few counts. The V call is TRBV3-1, the J call TRBJ2-1; no firm D call. The CDR3 has 14 residues. Germline loops: CDR1 LGHDT, CDR2 YNNKEL (reference sequence). V lost 4 bases, J lost 5 bases, and 12 bases lay in between. CDR3 DNA sequence: TGTGCCAGCAGCCCCTCGGCGTTCAACAATGAGCAGTTCTTC. Amino acids: CASSPSAFNNEQFF.

The chain combines TRBV6-5 with TRBJ2-7, with 13 bases identical to TRBD2. Unmatched junction bases numbered 17, after V lost 11 bases and J lost 4 bases. This CDR3 comprises 17 residues. Germline CDR1 is MNHEY and CDR2 is SVGAGI. The CDR3 coding sequence is TGTGCCGTCAGTGAGCCCGTGACTAGCGGGAGGTCGTACGAGCAGTACTTC. This sequence encodes CAVSEPVTSGRSYEQYF.

This clonotype was picked up a small number of times. V and J are TRBV12-3 or TRBV12-4 and TRBJ2-3, with a possible D match to TRBD1 (5 bases). Trimming left V 5 bases short and J 0 bases short, with 12 bases between. This CDR3 contains 15 residues. The CDR3 here is CASSPRQPSTDTQYF. CDR3 DNA: TGTGCCAGCAGTCCCAGACAGCCTAGCACAGATACGCAGTATTTT.

This clonotype was seen more than once but under ten times. J is TRBJ2-1 and V is TRBV7-3; D gene unclear. This CDR3 has 16 residues. V lost 1 base and J lost 0, with 10 bases in between. Germline V gene lookup returns CDR1 SGHTA and CDR2 FQGTGA. CDR3 in amino acids: CASSLMPSSSYNEQFF. The CDR3 DNA reads as TGTGCCAGCAGCTTAATGCCTAGTAGCTCCTACAATGAGCAGTTCTTC.

A note on this clonotype: This may be a read error: a much more frequent sequence differs by one nucleotide. The gene calls are TRBV6-9 and TRBJ1-1; D unclear. Germline CDR1 MNHGY, CDR2 SVAAGI. The CDR3 covers 14 residues. V was clipped by 4 bases and J by 5 bases, with 14 bases between them. The CDR3 DNA follows: TGTGCCAGCAGTTTATCTAGGACTGGGACTGAAGCTTTCTTT. It codes for CASSLSRTGTEAFF.

The chain links TRBV19 to TRBJ2-1, with TRBD2 identical over 7 bases. The CDR3 contains 15 residues. The junction had 11 bases not matched to a gene; V was cut back by 3 bases and J by 9 bases. Germline V gives CDR1 LNHDA, CDR2 SQIVND (reference sequence). CDR3 nucleotide sequence: TGTGCCAGTAGTATCCACATTGGGGGGGGTATTGAGCAGTTCTTC. Its translation is CASSIHIGGGIEQFF.

Ten or more counts support this clonotype. The J gene is TRBJ2-1, the V gene TRBV27; TRBD2 agrees at 10 bases. Trimming took 2 bases from V and 0 from J; bases not matched to a gene: 10. The CDR3 covers 19 residues. Germline V gene lookup returns CDR1 MNHEY and CDR2 SMNVEV (reference sequence). In DNA, the CDR3 is TGTGCCAGCAGTTTAAGGTCGACGGCTAGCGGGAGCTCCTACAATGAGCAGTTCTTC. Translation: CASSLRSTASGSSYNEQFF.

The chain has TRBV7-2 and TRBJ2-2, with TRBD2 as a possible D gene (5 bases). The germline V and J ends were trimmed by 4 bases and 8 bases, with 17 bases remaining between them. The CDR3 is made up of 15 amino acids. Germline V lookup: CDR1 SGHTA, CDR2 FQGNSA. For the CDR3, the DNA is TGTGCCAGCAGCTCGAACGGCCCTAGCATGGGGGAGCTGTTTTTT. This translates into CASSSNGPSMGELFF.

This chain uses TRBV7-9 with TRBJ1-2, with D unresolved. The CDR3 contains 12 residues. CDR1 and CDR2 from the germline V gene are SEHNR and FQNEAQ (reference sequence). V was trimmed by 1 base and J by 7 bases, leaving 7 bases between them. CDR3 in amino acids: CASSLDALGYTF. In nucleotides, the CDR3 is TGTGCCAGCAGCTTAGATGCGCTTGGCTACACCTTC.

The table lists this clonotype with a few counts. The chain has TRBV27 and TRBJ2-3; either TRBD1 or TRBD2 may fit D (5 bases each). Looked up from germline, CDR1 is MNHEY and CDR2 is SMNVEV (reference sequence). CDR3 length: 15 residues. V lost 2 bases and J lost 3, with 12 bases in between. CDR3 sequence reads: CASSLKRWGTDTQYF. The DNA for the CDR3 is TGTGCCAGCAGTTTAAAGCGGTGGGGGACAGATACGCAGTATTTT.

The chain uses TRBV11-3 and TRBJ2-1, with 7 bases lining up with TRBD1. The junction had 7 bases not matched to a gene; V was cut back by 3 bases and J by 8 bases. The CDR3 contains 14 residues. Germline CDR1 reads SGHNT; CDR2 reads YENEEA. The CDR3 region is CASSFATGNDEQFF. CDR3 coding DNA: TGTGCCAGCAGCTTCGCGACAGGGAACGATGAGCAGTTCTTC.

This clonotype was seen a few times. The V call is TRBV28, the J call TRBJ2-4, with 8 bases that match TRBD1. CDR1 MDHEN and CDR2 SYDVKM come from the germline V gene. V was clipped by 4 bases and J by 0 bases; unmatched bases: 5. This CDR3 has 16 amino acids. DNA of the CDR3: TGTGCCAGCAGTTCTCAGGGGGCTCGAGCCAAAAACATTCAGTACTTC. It is translated as CASSSQGARAKNIQYF.

A single count supports this clonotype. This chain uses TRBV9 with TRBJ2-1; 9 nucleotides agree with TRBD2. V shed 3 bases, J shed 5 bases, and the junction held 15 bases outside the gene matches. The CDR3 sequence is 18 residues long. CDR1 is SGDLS, CDR2 YYNGEE, per germline. CDR3: CASSAGLASVSPDNEQFF. In DNA form, the CDR3 reads TGTGCCAGCAGCGCCGGACTAGCGTCGGTCTCTCCCGACAATGAGCAGTTCTTC.

This clonotype appeared a single time. The chain employs TRBV9 and TRBJ2-3; unclear D gene. The CDR3 has 14 residues. V lost 3 bases to trimming and J lost 2 bases, with 10 bases between them. CDR1 SGDLS and CDR2 YYNGEE come from the germline V gene. CDR3 sequence reads: CASSGRSYTDTQYF. The CDR3 nucleotides are TGTGCCAGCAGCGGTCGATCCTACACAGATACGCAGTATTTT.